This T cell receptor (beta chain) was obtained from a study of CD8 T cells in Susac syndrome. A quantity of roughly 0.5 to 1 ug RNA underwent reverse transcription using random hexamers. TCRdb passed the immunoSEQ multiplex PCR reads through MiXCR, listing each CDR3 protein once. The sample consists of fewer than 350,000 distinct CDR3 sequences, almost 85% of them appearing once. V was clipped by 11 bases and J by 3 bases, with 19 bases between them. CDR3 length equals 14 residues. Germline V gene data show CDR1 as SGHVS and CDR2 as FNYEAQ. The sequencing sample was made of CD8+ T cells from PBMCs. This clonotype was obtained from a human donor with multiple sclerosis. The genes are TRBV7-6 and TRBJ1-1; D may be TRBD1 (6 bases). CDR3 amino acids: CASMGALGHTEAFF. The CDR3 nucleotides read TGTGCCTCTATGGGGGCGCTCGGGCACACTGAAGCTTTCTTT.